Following are 30 T cell receptor beta chains from one sample sequenced in a study of ipilimumab plus nivolumab after autologous stem cell transplantation. Assay used: immunoSEQ multiplex PCR; TCRdb lists only in-frame clones, some missing. Of 20,000 to 25,000 clones in the sample, 70% to 80% were seen once. The source material was PBMCs, sampled in a trial of ipilimumab plus nivolumab as post-transplant consolidation. These receptors were collected from a male donor with diffuse large B-cell lymphoma.

V gene TRBV2 combines with J gene TRBJ2-5; D gene unclear. The ends were cut back, 4 bases at V and 4 bases at J, with 16 bases in the middle. This CDR3 region has 15 residues. Per germline, CDR1 SNHLY and CDR2 FYNNEI. CDR3 sequence (DNA): TGTGCCAGCAGTGTGAATGTGGGTGCACTAGAGACCCAGTACTTC. Translation gives CASSVNVGALETQYF.

V is TRBV28 and J is TRBJ2-2, with D perhaps being TRBD1 or TRBD2 (5 bases each). This CDR3 has 16 amino acids. V lost 4 bases and J lost 0, with 12 bases in between. The germline V gene encodes CDR1 MDHEN and CDR2 SYDVKM. The CDR3 loop is CASSSPGTANTGELFF. CDR3 nucleotides: TGTGCCAGCAGTTCTCCCGGGACGGCGAACACCGGGGAGCTGTTTTTT.

J is TRBJ2-3 and V is TRBV10-3; TRBD2 matches 9 bases. The germline gives CDR1 ENHRY, CDR2 SYGVKD. The CDR3 loop spans 15 amino acids. V dropped 4 bases and J dropped 2; count of bases not matched to a gene: 4. The CDR3 is CAISARGGATDTQYF. CDR3 nucleotide sequence: TGTGCCATCAGTGCGCGCGGGGGGGCCACAGATACGCAGTATTTT.

The rearrangement uses TRBV2 and TRBJ2-2; tentative D call: TRBD1 (5 bases). This CDR3 has 15 residues. Germline V lookup: CDR1 SNHLY, CDR2 FYNNEI. Trimming took 2 bases from V and 3 from J, leaving 10 bases between them. For the CDR3, the DNA is TGTGCCAGCAGTGAAATTCTAGGGGACACCGGGGAGCTGTTTTTT. Protein sequence: CASSEILGDTGELFF.

This clone came up once. This rearrangement joins TRBV5-1 to TRBJ2-3, with D possibly being TRBD2 (7 bases). Per germline, CDR1 SGHRS and CDR2 YFSETQ. The CDR3 totals 15 residues. Trimming cost V 4 bases and J 1 base, with 13 bases left between them. The chain's CDR3 is CASSTRGGRTDTQYF. The CDR3 coding sequence is TGCGCCAGCAGCACGAGGGGGGGCCGCACAGATACGCAGTATTTT.

This chain joins TRBV28 and TRBJ2-2; D is uncertain. The germline gives CDR1 MDHEN, CDR2 SYDVKM. The CDR3 consists of 14 residues. Trimming removed 7 bases from V and 0 bases from J, with 9 bases in between. The CDR3 bases are TGTGCCAGCATAGACTTATCGAACACCGGGGAGCTGTTTTTT. Translating it yields CASIDLSNTGELFF.

This chain uses TRBV5-1 with TRBJ1-1, with TRBD1 matching over 7 bases. CDR1 SGHRS and CDR2 YFSETQ come from the germline V gene. With 0 bases clipped from V and 4 bases from J, the junction kept 9 bases outside the gene matches. This CDR3 region has 16 residues. The CDR3, as DNA: TGCGCCAGCAGCTTGGGACAGGGAGGAGGGGGCACTGAAGCTTTCTTT. This codes for CASSLGQGGGGTEAFF.

The sample holds one count of this clone. The V and J genes are TRBV10-3 and TRBJ2-1; 9 nucleotides agree with TRBD1. This CDR3 is 17 amino acids long. With 7 bases clipped from V and 5 bases from J, the junction kept 15 bases outside the gene matches. Germline loops: CDR1 ENHRY, CDR2 SYGVKD. CDR3 nucleotide sequence: TGTGCCATCACTGATGTGACAGGGGGATTTTCCAACAATGAGCAGTTCTTC. This encodes CAITDVTGGFSNNEQFF.

The chain uses TRBV4-1 and TRBJ2-1; tentative D call: TRBD1 (5 bases). The germline gives CDR1 MGHRA, CDR2 YSYEKL. CDR3 length equals 16 residues. V lost 1 base and J 0 bases, leaving 10 bases between the germline ends. In nucleotides, the CDR3 is TGCGCCAGCAGCCAAGGGCAGGGAAGCTCCTACAATGAGCAGTTCTTC. Translation: CASSQGQGSSYNEQFF.

The chain uses TRBV19 and TRBJ2-4, with TRBD2 matching 8 bases. This CDR3 is built from 14 residues. V gave up 7 bases and J gave up 9 bases; unmatched junction bases: 11. Germline CDR1 and CDR2: LNHDA and SQIVND (reference sequence). The CDR3 bases are TGTGCCAGTACCCCCGGACTAGCTCAAGGCATTCAGTACTTC. This translates into CASTPGLAQGIQYF.

This clone was observed many times. The same CDR3 can be traced to other DNA sequences in this sample. The genes are TRBV19 and TRBJ1-5, with no clear D. The CDR3 has 15 residues. Trimming pared 3 bases from V and 0 bases from J, leaving 9 bases between. Germline loops: CDR1 LNHDA, CDR2 SQIVND (reference sequence). In nucleotides, the CDR3 is TGTGCCAGTAGTATTGTGACGGATAGCAATCAGCCCCAGCATTTT. The encoded protein is CASSIVTDSNQPQHF.

The V gene is TRBV4-3, the J gene TRBJ1-1; unclear D gene. Per germline, CDR1 LGHNA and CDR2 YSLEER. V lost 2 bases to trimming and J lost 4 bases, with 8 bases between them. The CDR3 length is 13 residues. The CDR3 is CASSQSVLTEAFF. CDR3 DNA: TGCGCCAGCAGCCAATCGGTCCTCACTGAAGCTTTCTTT.

This clone was seen only a few times. This rearrangement joins TRBV6-4 to TRBJ1-5; perhaps TRBD1 as D (6 bases). The germline CDR1 and CDR2 sequences are MRHNA and SNTAGT. Deletions cut 6 bases from V and 3 bases from J, with 9 bases between. The CDR3 spans 13 residues. The CDR3 DNA follows: TGTGCCAGCAGCGGACAGCCCAATCAGCCCCAGCATTTT. Translating gives CASSGQPNQPQHF.

V is TRBV19 and J is TRBJ1-6; 7 bases align to TRBD1. Germline V gene lookup returns CDR1 LNHDA and CDR2 SQIVND (reference sequence). The V gene end was trimmed by 1 base and the J gene end by 2 bases; junction bases not matched to a gene: 2. This CDR3 is 16 amino acids long. In DNA, the CDR3 is TGTGCCAGTAGTATAGGCGGGACAGCCTATAATTCACCCCTCCACTTT. Protein sequence: CASSIGGTAYNSPLHF.

The rearrangement joins TRBV6-6 to TRBJ2-7, with 7 bases aligning to TRBD1. Trimming removed 6 bases from V and 2 bases from J; junction bases left unmatched: 7. Germline CDR1 reads MNHNY; CDR2 reads SVGAGI (reference sequence). The CDR3 sequence is 14 residues long. CDR3 sequence: CASRVRQGTYEQYF. The CDR3, as DNA: TGTGCCAGCAGGGTACGACAGGGTACCTACGAGCAGTACTTC.

The chain couples TRBV19 to TRBJ2-3; tentatively, D is TRBD2 (5 bases). Between the trimmed V and J ends, which lost 7 bases and 4 bases, there was a span of 9 bases. CDR1 and CDR2 from the germline V gene are LNHDA and SQIVND (reference sequence). This CDR3 comprises 12 residues. For the CDR3, the DNA is TGTGCCAGTATCTCGCGGGCAGATACGCAGTATTTT. This encodes CASISRADTQYF. The whole variable domain, remainder taken from reference TRBV19 and TRBJ2-3, is DGGITQSPKYLFRKEGQNVTLSCEQNLNHDAMYWYRQDPGQGLRLIYYSQIVNDFQKGDIAEGYSVSREKKESFPLTVTSAQKNPTAFYLCASISRADTQYFGPGTRLTVL.

The CDR3 bases are TGTGCCAGCAGTTTATTGCCTTTGGGCAATGAGCAGTTCTTC. Its protein product is CASSLLPLGNEQFF. V and J are TRBV28 and TRBJ2-1; D ambiguous. CDR3 length: 14 amino acids. The V gene's germline CDR1 is MDHEN and CDR2 SYDVKM. V was clipped by 1 base and J by 6 bases, with 10 bases between them.

The rearrangement uses TRBV6-5 and TRBJ1-5, with 9 nucleotides matching TRBD1. Germline CDR1 MNHEY, CDR2 SVGAGI. The CDR3 extends over 15 amino acids. Losses at the gene ends were 6 bases for V and 5 bases for J; bases not matched to a gene: 8. CDR3 protein: CASRRQGVADQPQHF. Written as DNA, the CDR3 is TGTGCCAGCAGGAGACAGGGGGTAGCAGATCAGCCCCAGCATTTT.

The CDR3 loop reads CSVRPGQGEAFF. The CDR3 nucleotides read TGCAGCGTCCGCCCGGGACAGGGTGAAGCTTTCTTT. This chain uses TRBV29-1 with TRBJ1-1; 9 bases are a match to TRBD1. Germline V gene sequence: CDR1 SQVTM, CDR2 ANQGSEA. This CDR3 region has 12 residues. Trimming at V came to 6 bases and at J to 7 bases, leaving 6 bases not matched to a gene.

On this clone: Germline is not matched at one junction end, which may reflect a read error. The chain links TRBV15 to TRBJ2-7, with 9 bases aligning to TRBD2. The CDR3 is 11 amino acids. Germline CDR1 LNHNV, CDR2 YYDKDF (reference sequence). CDR3 DNA: TGTGCCACCAGCAGAACATGGACTAGCGCCTTC. It is translated as CATSRTWTSAF.

The chain couples TRBV18 to TRBJ1-2, with 8 bases fitting TRBD1. The CDR3 sequence is 14 residues long. CDR1 KGHSH and CDR2 LQKENI come from the germline V gene. V shed 4 bases and J 2 bases; nucleotides not matched to a gene: 3. CDR3 sequence: CASSRQGSNYGYTF. CDR3 sequence (DNA): TGTGCCAGCTCACGACAGGGGTCCAACTATGGCTACACCTTC.

In this sample, this clone turned up a few times. The chain employs TRBV5-1 and TRBJ1-2, with 10 bases lining up with TRBD1. The germline CDR1 and CDR2 sequences are SGHRS and YFSETQ. The V segment lost 7 bases and the J segment 3 bases; nucleotides outside the gene matches: 6. This CDR3 region has 14 residues. The CDR3 bases are TGCGCCAGCGTCGGGACAGGGGAGGACTATGGCTACACCTTC. Translating it yields CASVGTGEDYGYTF.

This CDR3 reads CASSLASGGVDEQFF. For the CDR3, the DNA is TGTGCCAGCAGTTTAGCAAGCGGGGGAGTGGATGAGCAGTTCTTC. J is TRBJ2-1 and V is TRBV28; 8 positions agree with TRBD2. CDR3 length equals 15 residues. CDR1 is MDHEN, CDR2 SYDVKM, per germline. V dropped 2 bases and J dropped 8; count of bases not matched to a gene: 8.

V is TRBV28 and J is TRBJ2-1; D might be TRBD1 (6 bases). Trimming stripped 2 bases from V and 5 bases from J, with 10 bases between. The germline CDR1 and CDR2 sequences are MDHEN and SYDVKM. The CDR3 runs to 14 residues. CDR3 DNA sequence: TGTGCCAGCAGTTTACAGGGGTGGGACAATGAGCAGTTCTTC. Translation: CASSLQGWDNEQFF.

This chain links TRBV7-3 with TRBJ1-6; D is ambiguous. Trimming pared 6 bases from V and 5 bases from J, leaving 11 bases between. This CDR3 region has 14 residues. Germline CDR1 is SGHTA and CDR2 is FQGTGA. This CDR3 reads CASRTRANNSPLHF. CDR3 coding DNA: TGTGCCAGCAGGACACGGGCAAATAATTCACCCCTCCACTTT.

The chain is built from TRBV28 and TRBJ1-6, with TRBD1 as a possible D gene (5 bases). Germline values: CDR1 MDHEN, CDR2 SYDVKM. This CDR3 has 16 amino acids. The V end lost 6 bases, the J end lost 0 bases, and 12 bases lay between the germline ends. The CDR3 nucleotides read TGTGCCAGCAGCCCACAGGAGAGCTCCTATAATTCACCCCTCCACTTT. This codes for CASSPQESSYNSPLHF.

This sequence joins TRBV7-3 and TRBJ2-2; D might be TRBD1 (6 bases). The CDR3 covers 13 residues. V dropped 5 bases and J dropped 6 bases, with 10 bases sitting between them. Looked up from germline, CDR1 is SGHTA and CDR2 is FQGTGA. The CDR3 here is CASSNTGSGELFF. CDR3 bases: TGTGCCAGCAGCAATACAGGGTCCGGGGAGCTGTTTTTT. The entire variable domain, with the rest obtained from reference TRBV7-3 and TRBJ2-2, is as follows: GAGVSQTPSNKVTEKGKYVELRCDPISGHTALYWYRQSLGQGPEFLIYFQGTGAADDSGLPNDRFFAVRPEGSVSTLKIQRTERGDSAVYLCASSNTGSGELFFGEGSRLTVL.

The genes are TRBV28 and TRBJ1-5; 8 positions agree with TRBD1. The J segment lost 0 bases and the V segment lost 9 bases, leaving 7 bases of the junction unmatched. The CDR3 contains 15 residues. Germline CDR1 is MDHEN and CDR2 is SYDVKM. This CDR3 is CASQGASGSNQPQHF. CDR3 DNA sequence: TGTGCCAGTCAGGGGGCGAGTGGTAGCAATCAGCCCCAGCATTTT.

V is TRBV7-8 and J is TRBJ2-2, with D hard to call. Per the germline V gene, CDR1 is SGHVS and CDR2 is FQNEAQ. CDR3 size: 14 residues. Trimming removed 5 bases at V and 6 bases at J, with 13 bases between. Here the CDR3 reads CASSRDLGSGELFF. In nucleotides, the CDR3 is TGTGCCAGCAGCCGAGATTTGGGTTCCGGGGAGCTGTTTTTT.

As regards this clone: Mismatch with germline at one junction end may stem from a read error. This rearrangement joins TRBV7-7 to TRBJ2-1; 7 bases fit TRBD1. The CDR3 length is 14 residues. Germline assignment: CDR1 SSHAT and CDR2 FNYEAQ (reference sequence). CDR3 nucleotide sequence: TGTGCTAGCAGCCTCTTCGGACAGGTCAATGAGCAGTTCTTC. Its translation: CASSLFGQVNEQFF. The full variable domain, in which reference TRBV7-7 and TRBJ2-1 provide the parts outside the CDR3, is GAGVSQSPRYKVTKRGQDVTLRCDPISSHATLYWYQQALGQGPEFLTYFNYEAQPDKSGLPSDRFSAERPEGSISTLTIQRTEQRDSAMYRCASSLFGQVNEQFFGPGTRLTVL.